The source of this T cell receptor (beta chain) is a study of shared clonotypes between healthy human individuals. Turning to this clone: The antigen is not known.

Every subset had its genomic DNA shared out evenly among several immunoSEQ plates. TCRdb keeps only in-frame clones here, not all; method: immunoSEQ multiplex PCR. This sample has more than 600,000 clones, with around 92% found just once. CD45RO-negative cells were positively selected for CCR7, leaving out terminally differentiated effector memory CD45RA+ cells. Donors, without exception, were Caucasian adults residing in Nashville, Tennessee. From germline, CDR1 is SGHAT and CDR2 FQNNGV. V shed 4 bases, J shed 0 bases, and the junction held 3 bases outside the gene matches. The CDR3 runs to 15 residues. Study observations and caveats: Between a handful of donors, naive CD4 clonotypes were shared at a level of about 5%.

This chain joins TRBV11-2 and TRBJ1-3, with 7 positions matching TRBD1. The TCR was taken from a man aged 30 to 39 in good health. The specimen was naive CD8+ T cells sorted from blood. This CDR3 is CASSSDRYSGNTIYF. CDR3 in DNA: TGTGCCAGCAGCTCGGACAGGTACTCTGGAAACACCATATATTTT.